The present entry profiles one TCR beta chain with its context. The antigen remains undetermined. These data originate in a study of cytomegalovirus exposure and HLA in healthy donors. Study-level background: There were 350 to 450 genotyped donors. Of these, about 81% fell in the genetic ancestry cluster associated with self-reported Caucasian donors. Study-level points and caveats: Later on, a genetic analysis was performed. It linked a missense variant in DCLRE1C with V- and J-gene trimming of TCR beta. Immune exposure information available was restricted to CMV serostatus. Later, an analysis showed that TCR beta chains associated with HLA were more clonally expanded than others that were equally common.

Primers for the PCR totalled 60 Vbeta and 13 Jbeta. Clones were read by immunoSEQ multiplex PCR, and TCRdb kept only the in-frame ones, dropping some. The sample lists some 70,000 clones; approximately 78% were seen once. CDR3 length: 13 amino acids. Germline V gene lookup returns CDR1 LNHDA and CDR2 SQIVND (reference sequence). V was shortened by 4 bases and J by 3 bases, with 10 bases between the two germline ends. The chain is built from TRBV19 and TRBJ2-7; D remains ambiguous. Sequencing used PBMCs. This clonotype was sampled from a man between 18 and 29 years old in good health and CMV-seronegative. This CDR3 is CASSSGVRYEQYF. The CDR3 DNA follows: TGTGCCAGTAGTAGCGGAGTTCGCTACGAGCAGTACTTC.